The rows below give T cell receptor beta chains drawn from one sample of a study of T cell clonotyping in hematopoietic cell transplantation. The repertoire was sequenced with immunoSEQ multiplex PCR; TCRdb's copy has only in-frame clones and lacks some. The sample yields 25,000 to 30,000 clones, around 93% seen once. This specimen consisted of peripheral blood mononuclear cells, obtained before stem cell transplant. These receptors were taken from a man aged 45-65 years with acute myeloid leukemia. Some clones in this sample may be carry-over from other donors' samples. CDR3s include the opening cysteine and the closing phenylalanine or tryptophan. A D gene is named only where the DNA matches it firmly. The size entry is marked missing in some rows and otherwise reads once, few, many or a size class.

j_gene | d_gene | v_gene | abundance | CDR3nt | CDR3aa
TRBJ2-5 | TRBD1 | TRBV23-1 | NA | TGCGCCAGCAGTCAACCGGAAGAACGGGGACAGCAAGAGACCCAGTACTTC | CASSQPEERGQQETQYF
TRBJ2-7 | TRBD1 | TRBV7-9 | NA | TGTGCCAGCAGCCCCTCAGGGACAGGGAGCGAGCAGTACTTC | CASSPSGTGSEQYF
TRBJ2-3 | TRBD2 | TRBV4-2 | NA | TGTGCCAGCAGCCAAGATAATCCTAGCGGAACAGATACGCAGTATTTT | CASSQDNPSGTDTQYF
TRBJ1-1 | NA | TRBV10-1 | NA | TGCGCCAGCAGTGTTGAACCGCCAGATGAAGCTTTCTTT | CASSVEPPDEAFF
TRBJ1-4 | NA | TRBV28 | NA | TGTGCCAGCAGTTTACCCTCGGGTCCGAAGGTGGAAAAACTGTTTTTT | CASSLPSGPKVEKLFF
TRBJ2-1 | NA | TRBV5-6 | NA | TGTGCCAGCAGCTTGATGGGCAGGGGGGACAATGAGCAGTTCTTC | CASSLMGRGDNEQFF
TRBJ2-1 | NA | TRBV19 | NA | TGTGCCAGTAGTCGGGAGAACAATGAGCAGTTCTTC | CASSRENNEQFF
TRBJ1-2 | TRBD1 | TRBV29-1 | few | TGCAGCGTTGACCGTAGACAGGGGTACGGTGGCTACACCTTC | CSVDRRQGYGGYTF
TRBJ2-3 | NA | TRBV7-8 | once | TGTGCCAGCAGCTTACGAGGGAATTTGGTCGATACGCAGTATTTT | CASSLRGNLVDTQYF
TRBJ1-6 | NA | TRBV7-8 | NA | TGTGCCAGCAGCTACCAACCGGGACAACTAAATTCACCCCTCCACTTT | CASSYQPGQLNSPLHF
TRBJ2-3 | NA | TRBV2 | NA | TGTGCCAGCAGAACGGGACGGCCTAGCACAGATACGCAGTATTTT | CASRTGRPSTDTQYF
TRBJ2-1 | NA | TRBV2 | NA | TGTGCCAGCACCTGGGGCTCCAATGAGCAGTTCTTC | CASTWGSNEQFF
TRBJ1-5 | TRBD1 | TRBV2 | NA | TGTGCCAGCAGTCCCCAGGGGGCCAGGGATCAGCCCCAGCATTTT | CASSPQGARDQPQHF
TRBJ2-7 | NA | TRBV25-1 | NA | TGTGCCAGCAGTGGGGACAAGATGAACTACGAGCAGTACTTC | CASSGDKMNYEQYF
TRBJ2-7 | TRBD1 | TRBV30 | NA | TGTGCCTCGGTTCGACAGGGATTCTCCTACGAGCAGTACTTC | CASVRQGFSYEQYF
TRBJ2-2 | NA | TRBV9 | NA | TGTGCCAGCACCCTCACAGAGCGGCCGAACACCGGGGAGCTGTTTTTT | CASTLTERPNTGELFF
TRBJ2-7 | TRBD2 | TRBV15 | NA | TGTGCCACCAGCTTGCCGGGGGGATACGAGCAGTACTTC | CATSLPGGYEQYF
TRBJ2-3 | TRBD2 | TRBV11-2 | NA | TGTGCCAGCAGCTTAGATCTCACTGGCGGGAGGGATACGCAGTATTTT | CASSLDLTGGRDTQYF
TRBJ1-5 | NA | TRBV19 | NA | TGTGCCAGTAGTATCAATAGTCAGGGAGGCAATCAGCCCCAGCATTTT | CASSINSQGGNQPQHF
TRBJ1-2 | NA | TRBV15 | NA | TGTGCCACCAGCAGAGACCCCAACTATGGCTACACCTTC | CATSRDPNYGYTF
TRBJ1-1 | TRBD1 | TRBV2 | NA | TGTGCCAGCAGTTATTCCGGACAGGGCGCTGAAGCTTTCTTT | CASSYSGQGAEAFF
TRBJ2-3 | NA | TRBV6-1 | NA | TGTGCCAGCAGTACGTCCGGAGATACGCAGTATTTT | CASSTSGDTQYF
TRBJ1-1 | NA | TRBV11-2 | NA | TGTGCCAGCAGCTCCCGGACAGCCATTGAAGCTTTCTTT | CASSSRTAIEAFF
TRBJ1-4 | NA | TRBV2 | NA | TGTGCCAGCAGTGAAGCGCTAAATCGGCAGATTTCTGAAAAACTGTTTTTT | CASSEALNRQISEKLFF
TRBJ2-7 | TRBD1 | TRBV28 | NA | TGTGCCAGCACCAACCCCCAGGGGGCTTACGAGCAGTACTTC | CASTNPQGAYEQYF
TRBJ2-3 | NA | TRBV6-6 | NA | TGTGCCAGCACCGTGGACGAGAGCACAGATACGCAGTATTTT | CASTVDESTDTQYF
TRBJ1-4 | TRBD1 | TRBV4-2 | NA | TGTGCCAGCAGCCAAGTAACCGGGACAGGGGATGAAAAACTGTTTTTT | CASSQVTGTGDEKLFF
TRBJ2-5 | TRBD2 | TRBV4-2 | few | TGTGCCAGCAGCCAAACCGGGACTAGCGGGGGCGAGGGGGAGACCCAGTACTTC | CASSQTGTSGGEGETQYF